These T cell receptor beta chains were read from a single sample in a study of spatial heterogeneity in lung cancer. In TCRdb, the 5' RACE reads were re-called with MiXCR into one record per CDR3 protein. The sample comprises about 87,000 distinct CDR3 sequences, just under 20% of which are singletons, and 21% rests with the top ten. Sequenced material: PBMCs, taken at follow-up. Source of these receptors: a male donor with early-stage non-small cell lung cancer. Both conserved end residues are part of each CDR3. The D gene is left open where the match is weak. Size is stated for part of the rows, as once, few or many counts, or as a class when the clone is expanded.

d_call | j_call | clone_size | v_call | cdr3_aa | cdr3_nt
NA | TRBJ2-7 | few | TRBV6-2/TRBV6-3 | CASSYTGLTIEEQYF | TGTGCCAGCAGTTACACAGGACTTACGATCGAGGAGCAGTACTTC
TRBD1 | TRBJ1-1 | few | TRBV2 | CASRGQGVMNTEAFF | TGTGCCAGTCGGGGACAGGGGGTGATGAACACTGAAGCTTTCTTT
NA | TRBJ1-1 | NA | TRBV19 | CASSTAQGGLLEAFF | TGTGCCAGTAGTACCGCCCAGGGAGGTCTACTTGAAGCTTTCTTT
TRBD1 | TRBJ2-1 | few | TRBV29-1 | CSAGGKTGQGLHEQFF | TGCAGCGCAGGAGGTAAAACGGGACAGGGGCTCCATGAGCAGTTCTTC
NA | TRBJ2-1 | NA | TRBV24-1 | CATSKQDNEQFF | TGTGCCACCAGTAAGCAGGACAATGAGCAGTTCTTC
NA | TRBJ1-1 | NA | TRBV27 | CASSFVGAEAFF | TGTGCCAGCAGTTTCGTCGGGGCTGAAGCTTTCTTT
TRBD2 | TRBJ2-3 | few | TRBV7-8 | CASSPPLRTSGGVYTQYF | TGTGCCAGCAGTCCCCCGCTGAGGACTAGCGGGGGAGTTTATACGCAGTATTTT
NA | TRBJ1-1 | many | TRBV20-1 | CSARDRQGPNTEAFF | TGCAGTGCTAGAGATCGGCAGGGCCCGAACACTGAAGCTTTCTTT
NA | TRBJ1-1 | many | TRBV5-1 | CASSQATTDEAFF | TGCGCCAGCAGTCAAGCCACGACGGATGAAGCTTTCTTT
NA | TRBJ1-2 | NA | TRBV7-2 | CASSYDRDPYGYTF | TGTGCCAGCAGCTACGACCGGGACCCATATGGCTACACCTTC
NA | TRBJ1-2 | many | TRBV12-3/TRBV12-4 | CASRESGALNYGYTF | TGTGCCAGCAGGGAATCGGGGGCCTTAAACTATGGCTACACCTTC
TRBD2 | TRBJ2-2 | many | TRBV19 | CASTFSQAGDTGELFF | TGTGCCAGTACTTTCAGTCAAGCGGGGGACACCGGGGAGCTGTTTTTT
NA | TRBJ2-3 | few | TRBV2 | CASSRHLGGDTQYF | TGTGCCAGCAGTCGCCACTTAGGGGGGGATACGCAGTATTTT
TRBD1 | TRBJ2-1 | few | TRBV20-1 | CSAWTGGLGEQFF | TGCAGTGCCTGGACAGGGGGCTTAGGTGAGCAGTTCTTC
NA | TRBJ2-6 | NA | TRBV9 | CASSSQTGLSGANVLTF | TGTGCCAGCAGCTCCCAGACAGGACTCTCTGGGGCCAACGTCCTGACTTTC
NA | TRBJ2-7 | NA | TRBV7-2 | CASSSPVRSYEQYF | TGTGCCAGCAGCTCCCCTGTTCGGTCCTACGAGCAGTACTTC
NA | TRBJ2-3 | NA | TRBV9 | CASSVMGARGTDTQYF | TGTGCCAGCAGCGTGATGGGGGCCCGGGGCACAGATACGCAGTATTTT
NA | TRBJ2-1 | NA | TRBV6-2/TRBV6-3 | CASSLNHEQFF | TGTGCCAGCAGTCTCAACCATGAGCAGTTCTTC
NA | TRBJ1-4 | NA | TRBV6-5 | CASSYSGDNEKLFF | TGTGCCAGCAGTTACTCCGGGGATAATGAAAAACTGTTTTTT
NA | TRBJ2-7 | NA | TRBV11-1 | CASSLERTQPYEQYF | TGTGCCAGCAGCTTAGAGCGAACACAGCCCTACGAGCAGTACTTC
NA | TRBJ2-7 | once | TRBV9 | CASSTGLSLGDEQYF | TGTGCCAGCAGCACCGGACTTTCCCTAGGCGACGAGCAGTACTTC
NA | TRBJ1-5 | NA | TRBV3-1 | CASSPPGSNQPQHF | TGTGCCAGCAGCCCACCGGGGAGCAATCAGCCCCAGCATTTT
TRBD1 | TRBJ1-2 | few | TRBV7-2 | CASSRGQVPNYGYTF | TGTGCCAGCAGCCGCGGACAGGTCCCTAACTATGGCTACACCTTC
NA | TRBJ1-2 | few | TRBV6-2/TRBV6-3 | CASRDGRDYGYTF | TGTGCCAGCAGAGACGGACGGGACTATGGCTACACCTTC
NA | TRBJ2-7 | NA | TRBV6-5 | CASSRDPGDEQYF | TGTGCCAGCAGCCGGGACCCCGGAGACGAGCAGTACTTC
TRBD2 | TRBJ2-3 | NA | TRBV6-6 | CASSYRAGGKTDTQYF | TGTGCCAGCAGTTACCGAGCGGGGGGGAAAACAGATACGCAGTATTTT
NA | TRBJ2-1 | few | TRBV18 | CASSPGEEHEQFF | TGTGCCAGCTCACCAGGGGAGGAACATGAGCAGTTCTTC
NA | TRBJ2-3 | many | TRBV3-1 | CASSQGYTDTQYF | TGTGCCAGCAGCCAAGGGTACACAGATACGCAGTATTTT
NA | TRBJ1-2 | NA | TRBV2 | CASSGQFSEQRGYTF | TGTGCCAGCAGTGGACAGTTCAGTGAACAGCGGGGCTACACCTTC
TRBD1 | TRBJ1-5 | once | TRBV7-9 | CASSRTGKDQPQHF | TGTGCCTCCTCCCGGACAGGTAAAGATCAGCCCCAGCATTTT
TRBD2 | TRBJ2-3 | NA | TRBV24-1 | CATSDPGTTSTDTQYF | TGTGCCACCAGTGATCCCGGGACTACTAGCACAGATACGCAGTATTTT
TRBD2 | TRBJ2-7 | many | TRBV20-1 | CSARDPSAGLLYEQYF | TGCAGTGCTAGAGACCCCTCCGCGGGACTACTCTACGAGCAGTACTTC
TRBD2 | TRBJ2-3 | NA | TRBV7-2 | CASSLAGRPLASTDTQYF | TGTGCCAGCAGCTTAGCGGGGAGGCCACTAGCGAGCACAGATACGCAGTATTTT
TRBD2 | TRBJ2-1 | many | TRBV7-2 | CASSYAGLEASDEQFF | TGTGCCAGCAGCTACGCGGGACTAGAAGCGTCCGATGAGCAGTTCTTC
NA | TRBJ1-3 | NA | TRBV11-2 | CASSPGGDGNTIYF | TGTGCCAGCAGCCCAGGAGGAGATGGAAACACCATATATTTT
NA | TRBJ2-1 | NA | TRBV19 | CASNSGDSYNEQFF | TGTGCCAGCAATTCGGGGGATTCCTACAATGAGCAGTTCTTC
TRBD1 | TRBJ1-6 | NA | TRBV7-9 | CASSLAGQVGSPLHF | TGTGCCAGCAGCTTAGCGGGACAGGTTGGTTCACCCCTCCACTTT
NA | TRBJ1-2 | NA | TRBV29-1 | CSVGGGQGYGYTF | TGCAGCGTTGGAGGAGGGCAAGGCTATGGCTACACCTTC
NA | TRBJ1-6 | few | TRBV18 | CASSPSGAGSPLHF | TGTGCCAGCTCACCGTCAGGGGCGGGTTCACCCCTCCACTTT
TRBD1 | TRBJ1-5 | NA | TRBV20-1 | CSARQGAGQPQHF | TGCAGTGCTAGACAGGGGGCAGGTCAGCCCCAGCATTTT